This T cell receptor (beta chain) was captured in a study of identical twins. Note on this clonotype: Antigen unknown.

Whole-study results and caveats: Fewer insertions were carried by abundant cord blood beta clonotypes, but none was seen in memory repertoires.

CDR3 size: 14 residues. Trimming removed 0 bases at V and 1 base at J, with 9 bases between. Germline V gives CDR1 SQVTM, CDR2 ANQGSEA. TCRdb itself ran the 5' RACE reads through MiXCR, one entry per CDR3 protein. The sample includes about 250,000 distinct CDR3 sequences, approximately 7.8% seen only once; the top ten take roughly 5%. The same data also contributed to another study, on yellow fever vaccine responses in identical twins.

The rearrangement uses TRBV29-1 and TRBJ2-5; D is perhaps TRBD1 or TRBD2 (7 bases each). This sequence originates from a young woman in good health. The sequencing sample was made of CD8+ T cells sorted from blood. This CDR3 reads CSVEDRGGQETQYF. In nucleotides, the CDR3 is TGCAGCGTTGAAGACAGGGGGGGCCAAGAGACCCAGTACTTC.